These 26 T cell receptor beta chains were sequenced from one sample in a study of OX40 agonist ivuxolimab in advanced cancers. The assay was immunoSEQ multiplex PCR, and TCRdb's table has in-frame clones only and misses some. Among more than 70,000 clones, 75% to 95% were seen once, and the ten largest hold about 1.6%. The source was CD4+ or CD8+ T cells sorted from blood, collected in a trial of the OX40 agonist ivuxolimab. The origin of the receptors is an adult with an advanced solid tumor such as melanoma, head and neck, liver or kidney cancer.

The chain combines TRBV6-5 with TRBJ2-1, with TRBD1 as a possible D gene (5 bases). V was cut by 0 bases and J by 6 bases, with 15 bases left in between. Germline V gene data show CDR1 as MNHEY and CDR2 as SVGAGI. The CDR3 covers 16 residues. CDR3 coding DNA: TGTGCCAGCAGTTACTCGATATCCCTAGGGGCCAATGAGCAGTTCTTC. Translating gives CASSYSISLGANEQFF.

V is TRBV13 and J is TRBJ2-1, with 9 bases matching TRBD2. The CDR3 length is 19 residues. From germline, CDR1 is PRHDT and CDR2 FYEKMQ (reference sequence). The J segment lost 2 bases and the V segment lost 0 bases, leaving 11 bases of the junction unmatched. CDR3 region: CASSLGSFSGRIAYNEQFF. CDR3 nucleotides: TGTGCCAGCAGCTTAGGTAGTTTTAGCGGGAGAATTGCCTACAATGAGCAGTTCTTC.

J is TRBJ2-3 and V is TRBV7-9, with D hard to call. The V end was cut by 5 bases, the J end by 9 bases, with 12 bases between. The CDR3 is 12 amino acids. Germline V lookup: CDR1 SEHNR, CDR2 FQNEAQ (reference sequence). The CDR3 is CASSQTRGTQYF. The CDR3 coding sequence is TGTGCCAGCAGCCAAACTCGCGGAACGCAGTATTTT.

The rearrangement joins TRBV7-9 to TRBJ2-7; TRBD1 matches at 10 bases. CDR1 and CDR2 (germline): SEHNR, FQNEAQ (reference sequence). The CDR3 sequence is 14 residues long. V shed 6 bases and J 5 bases; nucleotides not matched to a gene: 7. CDR3 sequence: CASRVDRGRNEQYF. The CDR3 coding sequence is TGTGCCAGCAGGGTGGACAGGGGGAGGAACGAGCAGTACTTC.

The chain recombines TRBV16 with TRBJ1-1; 7 positions match TRBD1. Germline CDR1 and CDR2: KGHSY and FQNENV. The CDR3 spans 16 residues. V dropped 1 base and J dropped 3; count of bases not matched to a gene: 8. The CDR3 bases are TGTGCCAGCAGCCAATTGACAGGGATAGAGGACACTGAAGCTTTCTTT. This gives the protein CASSQLTGIEDTEAFF.

The V call is TRBV2, the J call TRBJ1-4; D might be TRBD1 (6 bases). The CDR3 length is 14 residues. The V gene's germline CDR1 is SNHLY and CDR2 FYNNEI. Trimming took 7 bases from V and 8 from J, leaving 17 bases between them. DNA of the CDR3: TGTGCCAGCAACATACAGGGCTTGGGGGAAAAACTGTTTTTT. Amino acid sequence: CASNIQGLGEKLFF.

The J gene is TRBJ2-2, the V gene TRBV6-6; a weak D match, TRBD2 (6 bases). The CDR3 is made up of 14 amino acids. V was trimmed by 8 bases and J by 2 bases, leaving 12 bases between them. Per the germline V gene, CDR1 is MNHNY and CDR2 is SVGAGI (reference sequence). The chain's CDR3 is CASSWRANTGELFF. CDR3 coding DNA: TGTGCCAGCTCCTGGAGGGCCAACACCGGGGAGCTGTTTTTT.

This sequence joins TRBV7-2 and TRBJ1-3, with 8 bases fitting TRBD1. Germline-derived CDR1 and CDR2 are SGHTA and FQGNSA. The length of the CDR3 is 14 residues. V shed 2 bases, J shed 4 bases, and the junction held 1 base outside the gene matches. CDR3 sequence reads: CASSLSGGGNTIYF. The CDR3 nucleotides read TGTGCCAGCAGCTTATCAGGGGGCGGAAACACCATATATTTT.

The rearrangement joins TRBV18 to TRBJ1-2, with D unclear. V was cut by 3 bases and J by 0 bases, with 8 bases left in between. There are 14 residues in the CDR3. Germline CDR1 KGHSH, CDR2 LQKENI. The DNA of the CDR3 is TGTGCCAGCTCACCTAACGTGGCTAACTATGGCTACACCTTC. Protein sequence: CASSPNVANYGYTF.

The rearrangement joins TRBV10-3 to TRBJ2-2; 8 bases are shared with TRBD2. Germline CDR1 and CDR2: ENHRY and SYGVKD. The CDR3 spans 15 residues. The J segment lost 5 bases and the V segment lost 0 bases, leaving 2 bases of the junction unmatched. CDR3 sequence (DNA): TGTGCCATCAGTGAGTCATTAGCGGGGACCGGGGAGCTGTTTTTT. This sequence encodes CAISESLAGTGELFF.

The chain links TRBV9 to TRBJ1-3; a weak D match, TRBD1 (6 bases). The V gene lost 3 bases and the J gene lost 0 bases, with 10 bases spanning the gap. In germline, CDR1 is SGDLS, CDR2 YYNGEE. The CDR3 sequence is 15 residues long. The CDR3 reads CASSGGASSGNTIYF. The CDR3 nucleotides are TGTGCCAGCAGCGGGGGGGCTTCCTCTGGAAACACCATATATTTT.

The chain has TRBV4-1 and TRBJ1-4; tentative D call: TRBD1 (5 bases). The V end was cut by 2 bases, the J end by 0 bases, with 13 bases between. The CDR3 has 17 amino acids. CDR1 is MGHRA and CDR2 is YSYEKL in the germline V gene. CDR3 sequence reads: CASSQPFQGATNEKLFF. The CDR3 nucleotides read TGCGCCAGCAGCCAACCGTTTCAGGGAGCAACTAATGAAAAACTGTTTTTT.

V gene TRBV6-1 combines with J gene TRBJ1-2, with D tentatively TRBD1 (5 bases). Per the germline V gene, CDR1 is MNHNS and CDR2 is SASEGT. Trimming shortened V by 5 bases and J by 3 bases, and 10 bases separated the two germline ends. The CDR3 totals 13 residues. The CDR3, as DNA: TGTGCCAGCAGTCCCGACAGCTACTATGGCTACACCTTC. As protein: CASSPDSYYGYTF.

The rearrangement joins TRBV28 to TRBJ2-3; TRBD2 matches at 12 bases. J was trimmed by 6 bases and V by 8 bases; bases with no gene match: 6. Germline V gene sequence: CDR1 MDHEN, CDR2 SYDVKM. This CDR3 is built from 14 residues. DNA of the CDR3: TGTGCCAGCTTTCTAGCGGGAGGGCCTGATACGCAGTATTTT. It is translated as CASFLAGGPDTQYF.

The CDR3 region is CAWNLGTSTDTQYF. DNA of the CDR3: TGTGCCTGGAACCTCGGGACTAGCACAGATACGCAGTATTTT. The V gene is TRBV30, the J gene TRBJ2-3; perhaps TRBD2 as D (6 bases). The germline V gene has CDR1 GTSNPN and CDR2 SVGIG (reference sequence). Trimming took 4 bases from V and 0 from J, leaving 11 bases between them. This CDR3 is 14 amino acids long.

This chain links TRBV5-6 with TRBJ1-2, with 7 bases identical to TRBD1. The CDR3 totals 13 residues. The J segment lost 4 bases and the V segment lost 4 bases, leaving 4 bases of the junction unmatched. Germline CDR1 reads SGHDT; CDR2 reads YYEEEE. CDR3 sequence reads: CASSKGQTYGYTF. The CDR3 coding sequence is TGTGCCAGCAGCAAGGGACAGACCTATGGCTACACCTTC.

V is TRBV11-2 and J is TRBJ1-3, with D uncertain. The CDR3 extends over 15 amino acids. CDR1 and CDR2 (germline): SGHAT, FQNNGV. V lost 2 bases and J 0 bases, leaving 8 bases between the germline ends. This CDR3 is CASSLSGISGNTIYF. The DNA for the CDR3 is TGTGCCAGCAGCTTATCGGGGATCTCTGGAAACACCATATATTTT.

This sequence joins TRBV7-8 and TRBJ2-7; 9 positions agree with TRBD1. Trimming took 5 bases from V and 3 from J; bases not matched to a gene: 8. The CDR3 extends over 15 amino acids. Germline lookup yields CDR1 SGHVS and CDR2 FQNEAQ. This chain's CDR3 is CASSPRDRVNYEQYF. The CDR3 nucleotides read TGTGCCAGCAGCCCCCGGGACAGGGTCAACTACGAGCAGTACTTC.

This sequence joins TRBV7-2 and TRBJ2-1; TRBD1 agrees at 12 bases. Germline CDR1 reads SGHTA; CDR2 reads FQGNSA. V trimming: 4 bases; J trimming: 0 bases; junction bases outside the gene matches: 10. The CDR3 contains 19 residues. The CDR3 DNA is TGTGCCAGCAGCTCCCGGGACAGGGGGCGTTCGAGCTCCTACAATGAGCAGTTCTTC. Its protein product is CASSSRDRGRSSSYNEQFF.

The chain employs TRBV5-1 and TRBJ2-5; TRBD1 is a possible D gene (5 bases). The J call could be wrong; TRBJ2-7 is a better fit for the DNA end. The CDR3 runs to 13 residues. CDR1 is SGHRS, CDR2 YFSETQ, per germline. The CDR3 protein is CASSKDNSYEQYF. In DNA, the CDR3 is TGCGCCAGCAGCAAGGACAACTCCTACGAGCAGTACTTC.

This chain uses TRBV25-1 with TRBJ2-7; TRBD2 might be the D (5 bases). Germline V gene data show CDR1 as MGHDK and CDR2 as SYGVNS. The CDR3 covers 16 residues. The V and J ends lost 4 bases and 0 bases respectively, with 16 bases between them. CDR3 sequence: CASSGPKDSFSYEQYF. The CDR3 DNA reads TGTGCCAGCAGTGGTCCGAAGGACTCCTTCTCCTACGAGCAGTACTTC.

The chain links TRBV5-4 to TRBJ2-3; no reliable D call. CDR1 is SGHNT, CDR2 YYREEE, per germline (reference sequence). V dropped 3 bases and J dropped 0 bases, with 8 bases sitting between them. The CDR3 has 14 residues. Written as DNA, the CDR3 is TGTGCCAGCAGCTGGTGGTCTAGCACAGATACGCAGTATTTT. It is translated as CASSWWSSTDTQYF.

The chain has TRBV7-9 and TRBJ2-5; TRBD2 is a possible D gene (6 bases). Germline lookup yields CDR1 SEHNR and CDR2 FQNEAQ (reference sequence). V was clipped by 5 bases and J by 10 bases, with 26 bases between them. The CDR3 runs 16 residues. The CDR3 sequence is CASSTQAGTAYSNQYF. CDR3 sequence (DNA): TGTGCCAGCAGCACCCAGGCCGGGACTGCCTATTCAAACCAGTACTTC.

The V and J genes are TRBV19 and TRBJ1-1; D uncertain. The CDR3 runs to 13 residues. Trimming took off 6 bases at V and 12 bases at J, with 20 bases between the two ends. The germline CDR1 and CDR2 sequences are LNHDA and SQIVND (reference sequence). The CDR3 DNA is TGTGCCAGTAGCCCGCGGGTCCAGCCGCAAACTTTCTTT. Encoded protein: CASSPRVQPQTFF.

The table lists this clone with a count of one. This CDR3 is CASSVGSATNTGELFF. The CDR3 nucleotides are TGTGCCAGCAGCGTAGGGTCCGCTACGAACACCGGGGAGCTGTTTTTT. V usage is TRBV9 and J usage is TRBJ2-2; D not certain. This CDR3 is built from 16 residues. The V and J ends lost 0 bases and 0 bases respectively, with 9 bases between them. The germline V gene has CDR1 SGDLS and CDR2 YYNGEE.

The rearrangement links TRBV6-7 to TRBJ2-3; D possibly uses TRBD1 or TRBD2 (5 bases each). TRBV6-7 is treated as an ORF (open reading frame) with a function not yet certain. The CDR3 is made up of 14 amino acids. V lost 9 bases and J lost 3, with 16 bases in between. The DNA of the CDR3 is TGTGCCAGACGGGACGCCCGCGTAACAGATACGCAGTATTTT. Its translation: CARRDARVTDTQYF.